This T cell receptor beta chain was sequenced in a study of cytomegalovirus exposure and HLA in healthy donors. Sequencing was performed with immunoSEQ multiplex PCR; in TCRdb, only in-frame clones are kept and a portion is missing. Among about 250,000 clones listed, about 90% were seen once. This CDR3 is built from 13 residues. The V segment lost 3 bases and the J segment 2 bases; nucleotides outside the gene matches: 1. CDR1 and CDR2 (germline): SGHDT, YYEEEE. Findings of the study overall: Most sequenced TCRs were rare (though some public TCRs occurred in many donors). CMV antigen specificity was confirmed in vitro for three CMV-associated chains.

This clone was detected a few times. Its target is unknown. The TCR comes from a man aged 18 to 35 in good health and CMV-seropositive. The chain combines TRBV5-6 with TRBJ1-2; 7 bases align to TRBD1. Sequenced material: PBMCs. This CDR3 reads CASSSGQNYGYTF. In DNA, the CDR3 is TGTGCCAGCAGCTCGGGACAGAACTATGGCTACACCTTC.